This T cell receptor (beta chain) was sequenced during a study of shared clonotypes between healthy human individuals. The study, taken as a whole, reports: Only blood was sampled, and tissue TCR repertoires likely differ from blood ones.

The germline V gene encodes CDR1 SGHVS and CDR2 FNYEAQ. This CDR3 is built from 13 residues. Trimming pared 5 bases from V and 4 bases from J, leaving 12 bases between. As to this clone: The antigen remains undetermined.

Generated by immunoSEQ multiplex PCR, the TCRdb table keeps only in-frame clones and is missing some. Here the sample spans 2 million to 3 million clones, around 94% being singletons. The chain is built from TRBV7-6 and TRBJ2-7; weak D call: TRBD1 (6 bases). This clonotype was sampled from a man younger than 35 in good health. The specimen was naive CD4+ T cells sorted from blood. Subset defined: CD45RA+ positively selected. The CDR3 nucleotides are TGTGCCAGCAGCACCGGGACAAAGTACGAGCAGTACTTC. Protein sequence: CASSTGTKYEQYF.